The clone carrying this T cell receptor (beta chain) is a singleton in its sample. The antigen is unknown. The entry originates in a study of CD8 T cells in ankylosing spondylitis. Study-wide points: What seemed typical of ankylosing spondylitis blood was a TCR beta motif built from several highly homologous variants.

The CDR3 is 16 residues long. V lost 3 bases and J lost 8; bases outside the gene matches: 15. The V gene's germline CDR1 is PRHDT and CDR2 FYEKMQ (reference sequence). One entry per CDR3 protein results from TCRdb running MiXCR on the 5' RACE reads. The sample yields 670,000 or so distinct CDR3 sequences, over 15% seen once. Input material: blood, either unsorted or a sorted T cell fraction (not recorded which). The TCR comes from a male donor with ankylosing spondylitis. This chain joins TRBV13 and TRBJ1-1, with TRBD1 matching over 7 bases. CDR3 coding DNA: TGTGCCAGCAGCTTTCGGCTGAAGGGGGCAACCCCCGAAGCTTTCTTT. It encodes CASSFRLKGATPEAFF.